The table lists the clone carrying this T cell receptor beta chain with many counts. As yet, its antigen is unknown. This sample was included in a study of CD8 T cells in ankylosing spondylitis. Regarding the study as a whole: The study identified a TCR beta motif of several highly homologous variants that appeared characteristic of ankylosing spondylitis blood.

TCRdb independently ran MiXCR on the 5' RACE reads; one entry per CDR3 protein. The sample records around 150,000 distinct CDR3 sequences, 7% to 8% being singletons. The V end was cut by 0 bases, the J end by 5 bases, with 13 bases between. This CDR3 contains 15 residues. The germline CDR1 and CDR2 sequences are SGHTA and FQGNSA. Input material: blood, either unsorted or a sorted T cell fraction (not recorded which). The chain recombines TRBV7-2 with TRBJ1-1; D might be TRBD1 (6 bases). This TCR derives from a female donor with ankylosing spondylitis or in good health (not recorded which). The CDR3: CASSLALGGGTEAFF. The DNA of the CDR3 is TGTGCCAGCAGCTTAGCGCTGGGGGGCGGGACTGAAGCTTTCTTT.